This T cell receptor beta chain was captured in a study of blood T cells in healthy people across ages (dated by TCRdb to between 2014 and 2017). Broadly, across the study: Template switching captured roughly one uniquely barcoded TCR beta cDNA molecule per two T cells in model experiments. Age-related changes in TCR beta repertoire diversity were measured in the study by deep sequencing normalized with unique cDNA molecular identifiers. The study analyzed two additional independent replicas of 1 million unique cDNA reads from the same blood draw for two donors, one aged 18 to 30 and one aged 80 or older. To avoid experimental bias, donors of different ages were distributed randomly across sequencing lanes. The donors were divided into four age groups: young (average around 17 years), middle-aged (around 41), aged (approximately 62) and long-lived (about 80). Study-wide conclusions, independent of this receptor: Conclusive comparison of naive and antigen-experienced compartments was prevented by the profiling of bulk unsorted PBMCs. Estimates of total diversity based on one million sequenced T cells were considered lower bounds and underestimates. Compared with the aged group, the long-lived group had more naive CD4+ T cells, fewer expanded clones and increased TCR diversity, a pattern suggesting age selection. Because the CMV infection status of the donors was unknown, age-related changes in expanded clonotypes may potentially have been confounded. Observed TCR beta diversity per million T cells fell roughly linearly with age, and a significant reduction was already apparent by age roughly 40. A strong correlation was found between observed TCR beta diversity and the percentage of naive T cells measured by flow cytometry.

Libraries were made using 5' RACE. Data came from an Illumina HiSeq 2500. A second roughly 6 to 11 cycle PCR used a sample-barcoded 5' primer and a J-beta primer mix. Each TCR beta cDNA molecule received a unique molecular identifier from a template-switch 5' adaptor carrying 12 random nucleotides. Each sample yielded at least 3 million CDR3-containing paired-end reads. First-strand cDNA synthesis was performed from all RNA using the Mint cDNA synthesis kit, with priming by a TRBC-specific oligonucleotide. Following uracil-DNA glycosylase treatment, a first 18-cycle PCR with universal primers M1SS and BC2_uni_R was performed on all cDNA. In the paper's pipeline: Each sample was normalized by randomly selecting 1 million high-quality reads, each carrying a distinct molecular identifier. Instead of being binned into consensus sequences, reads with shared molecular identifiers were discarded. MiTCR, run with a Q25 quality threshold and the strictest error-elimination algorithm, handled CDR3 identification, clonotype clustering and error correction. A nonparametric unseen species model with Euler transformation was used to estimate lower-bound total TCR beta diversity. Starting from the raw public reads, TCRdb applied fastp trimming at Q25, assembled clones with MiXCR and retained in-frame beta chains. Each entry is one CDR3 protein sequence, shown with its most common DNA and genes. It is TCRdb's table, rather than the study itself, that gives the V and J calls and clone size. This sample has fewer than 800,000 distinct CDR3 sequences in its table, and around 21% of those were observed once. The top ten hold 3.6% of the sample.

Systemically healthy Caucasian individuals from Russia, some 40 in total and aged about 6 to 100 years, were included as donors. Approximately 9.7 milliliters of peripheral blood were drawn from each donor into EDTA-treated Vacutainer tubes. Ficoll-Paque density-gradient centrifugation was used to isolate PBMCs, with at least 6 million per sample. Trizol reagent was used to extract total RNA from the PBMCs, yielding at least 6 micrograms per sample. Naive CD45RAhigh/CD27high T cell percentages were measured by flow cytometry on a PBMC aliquot from every donor. As encoded in the germline V gene (reference sequence), CDR1 is LGHDT while CDR2 is YNNKEL. V trim: 3 bases; J trim: 3 bases; unmatched bases: 0. Including the terminal cysteine and phenylalanine, the CDR3 comprises 13 residues. Just CDR3 DNA is preserved here, 39 bases in frame from base 1. As concerns this clonotype: This receptor's antigen is unknown. The record has no base qualities; no much larger clone is one base away.

The TCR originated in a man aged 65-85 years in good health. The V and J genes are TRBV3-1 and TRBJ2-3; 7 bases in the middle match TRBD2. Sequenced input: blood. In nucleotide form, the sequence is TGTGCCAGCAGCCAGGGGGGGACAGATACGCAGTATTTT. This gives the protein CASSQGGTDTQYF.